These 32 T cell receptor beta chains were sequenced from one sample in a study of CD8+ T cells in alopecia areata (dated by TCRdb to 2016 to 2018). In the paper's terms, the time point label means: about 25 weeks on oral tofacitinib. Reading the label with the study, this specimen's treatment or condition is: oral pan-JAK inhibitor, 5-10 mg twice daily. The library relied on the immunoSEQ multiplex PCR assay. To provide template for TCR sequencing, every sample had RNA extracted and reverse transcribed into cDNA. TCRdb obtained this table from immuneACCESS and retained in-frame rearrangements with V and J assigned. These tables miss some clones; where compared with another copy, unresolved V genes account for less than half of the shortfall, and the remainder is unexplained. For this sample the table gives about 280,000 clones, of which over 45% were detected only once. Over 1.5% of the sample goes to the ten largest clones.

The sample here was CD4+ T cells sorted from blood, taken at week 24, from a patient treated with tofacitinib. The receptors come from a human donor with alopecia areata.

The rearrangement uses TRBV4-1 and TRBJ2-5; D unclear. Germline lookup yields CDR1 MGHRA and CDR2 YSYEKL. The CDR3 is made up of 15 amino acids. Trimming stripped 1 base from V and 5 bases from J, with 14 bases between. Here the CDR3 reads CASSQVPLGNETQYF. CDR3 coding DNA: TGCGCCAGCAGCCAAGTCCCCCTAGGGAACGAGACCCAGTACTTC.

This rearrangement joins TRBV5-1 to TRBJ2-6, with D perhaps matching TRBD2 (5 bases). Germline CDR1 SGHRS, CDR2 YFSETQ. Trimming took 6 bases from V and 2 from J, leaving 12 bases between them. This CDR3 is built from 15 residues. The CDR3 loop reads CASNGVVPGANVLTF. The CDR3 region has the DNA TGCGCCAGCAACGGGGTGGTTCCTGGGGCCAACGTCCTGACTTTC.

The genes are TRBV30 and TRBJ2-6; unclear D gene. V was shortened by 4 bases and J by 5 bases, with 9 bases between the two germline ends. CDR1 is GTSNPN, CDR2 SVGIG, per germline (reference sequence). CDR3 length: 13 amino acids. CDR3 region: CAWNALRANVLTF. The CDR3 region has the DNA TGTGCCTGGAACGCCCTTCGGGCCAACGTCCTGACTTTC.

The genes are TRBV30 and TRBJ2-7, with 7 bases that match TRBD1. The V gene end was trimmed by 6 bases and the J gene end by 2 bases; junction bases not matched to a gene: 7. CDR1 is GTSNPN, CDR2 SVGIG, per germline (reference sequence). CDR3 length: 13 residues. The CDR3 spells CACEQGPPYEQYF. CDR3 sequence (DNA): TGTGCCTGTGAACAGGGGCCTCCCTACGAGCAGTACTTC. The whole variable domain, filled in from reference TRBV30 and TRBJ2-7, reads SQTIHQWPATLVQPVGSPLSLECTVEGTSNPNLYWYRQAAGRGLQLLFYSVGIGQISSEVPQNLSASRPQDRQFILSSKKLLLSDSGFYLCACEQGPPYEQYFGPGTRLTVT.

This clone was detected only a few times. The chain employs TRBV28 and TRBJ2-7; no reliable D call. V was trimmed by 7 bases and J by 5 bases, leaving 6 bases between them. CDR1 is MDHEN, CDR2 SYDVKM, per germline. The CDR3 has 10 amino acids. The CDR3 loop is CASIRNEQYF. The CDR3 nucleotides are TGTGCCAGCATTCGTAACGAGCAGTACTTC.

CDR3 nucleotide sequence: TGTGCCAGCAGCTTAGCACCCGGAGGGGTTGGGAATTCACCCCTCCACTTT. It yields the protein CASSLAPGGVGNSPLHF. V usage is TRBV7-9 and J usage is TRBJ1-6; D may be TRBD1 (5 bases). Germline V CDR1 and CDR2: SEHNR, FQNEAQ (reference sequence). The CDR3 covers 17 residues. Trimming cost V 0 bases and J 7 bases, with 16 bases left between them.

In its sample, this clone was seen a few times. The CDR3 DNA reads TGTGCCTGGAGTGCCAGGGGTACCTATGGCTACACCTTC. It yields the protein CAWSARGTYGYTF. The chain joins TRBV30 to TRBJ1-2; weak D call: TRBD1 (6 bases). Looked up from germline, CDR1 is GTSNPN and CDR2 is SVGIG (reference sequence). The CDR3 is 13 amino acids. V gave up 1 base and J gave up 4 bases, with 10 bases separating them.

This clone occurred a few times. The rearrangement links TRBV29-1 to TRBJ1-1, with TRBD1 identical over 11 bases. The ends lost 7 bases at V and 4 bases at J; junction bases unmatched: 8. Germline V CDR1 and CDR2: SQVTM, ANQGSEA. The CDR3 consists of 14 residues. The CDR3 sequence is CSASGTGGSTEAFF. DNA for the CDR3: TGCAGCGCTTCCGGGACAGGGGGAAGCACTGAAGCTTTCTTT.

The V call is TRBV30, the J call TRBJ2-7, with 7 bases identical to TRBD1. The CDR3 covers 13 residues. Germline CDR1 is GTSNPN and CDR2 is SVGIG (reference sequence). Trimming cost V 0 bases and J 4 bases; bases outside gene matches: 3. The chain's CDR3 is CAWSVQGIYEQYF. The CDR3 coding sequence is TGTGCCTGGAGTGTACAGGGGATTTACGAGCAGTACTTC.

The chain carries TRBV9 and TRBJ2-3, with 11 bases lining up with TRBD2. This CDR3 is built from 17 residues. V lost 3 bases, J lost 4 bases, and 10 bases stayed unmatched. The germline V gene encodes CDR1 SGDLS and CDR2 YYNGEE. CDR3 loop: CASSAAGSGGGADTQYF. CDR3 DNA: TGTGCCAGCAGCGCCGCTGGTAGCGGGGGGGGCGCAGATACGCAGTATTTT.

V gene TRBV5-5 combines with J gene TRBJ2-5; TRBD1 matches 10 bases. CDR1 is SGHKS, CDR2 YYEKEE, per germline (reference sequence). V lost 4 bases, J lost 0 bases, and 3 bases stayed unmatched. CDR3 size: 15 residues. The CDR3 loop is CASSPGQGYQETQYF. DNA for the CDR3: TGTGCCAGCAGCCCGGGACAGGGGTACCAAGAGACCCAGTACTTC.

The CDR3: CASREAVSYEQYF. For the CDR3, the DNA is TGTGCCAGCAGAGAGGCAGTTTCCTACGAGCAGTACTTC. The chain is built from TRBV25-1 and TRBJ2-7; D remains ambiguous. In germline, CDR1 is MGHDK, CDR2 SYGVNS. V was pared by 6 bases and J by 1 base, with 10 bases between. The CDR3 totals 13 residues.

This clone was counted only a few times. The chain joins TRBV23-1 to TRBJ1-3, with no clear D. TRBV23-1 is sorted into the ORF group, with uncertain function. Trimming removed 8 bases at V and 4 bases at J, with 15 bases between. The CDR3 consists of 14 residues. For the CDR3, the DNA is TGCGCCAGCGGACTCATGCAAGGGGGAAACACCATATATTTT. Protein product: CASGLMQGGNTIYF.

V gene TRBV5-1 combines with J gene TRBJ1-2; tentatively, D is TRBD1 (6 bases). In germline, CDR1 is SGHRS, CDR2 YFSETQ. The CDR3 spans 16 residues. V was trimmed by 0 bases and J by 3 bases, leaving 15 bases between them. This chain's CDR3 is CASSLGLGGRDYGYTF. In nucleotides, the CDR3 is TGCGCCAGCAGCTTGGGGCTTGGGGGCCGTGACTATGGCTACACCTTC.

In its sample, this clone was seen once. The chain is built from TRBV7-2 and TRBJ1-1; D is unresolved. Trimming took off 5 bases at V and 1 base at J, with 8 bases between the two ends. The CDR3 has 13 amino acids. Germline assignment: CDR1 SGHTA and CDR2 FQGNSA. CDR3 DNA sequence: TGTGCCAGCAGCAACCAAGCGAACACTGAAGCTTTCTTT. Protein: CASSNQANTEAFF.

The chain recombines TRBV18 with TRBJ1-2, with 8 bases identical to TRBD1. The CDR3 consists of 15 residues. V lost 1 base, J lost 8 bases, and 9 bases stayed unmatched. Germline V lookup: CDR1 KGHSH, CDR2 LQKENI. CDR3 loop: CASSPLSDRAGGYTF. The CDR3 DNA is TGTGCCAGCTCACCACTTTCGGACAGGGCTGGGGGCTACACCTTC.

The chain carries TRBV10-3 and TRBJ1-2; D not certain. Trimming removed 5 bases at V and 2 bases at J, with 15 bases between. This CDR3 comprises 15 residues. Germline-derived CDR1 and CDR2 are ENHRY and SYGVKD. CDR3 region: CAISFGEGTNYGYTF. Here the CDR3 DNA reads TGTGCCATCAGTTTTGGGGAGGGAACCAACTATGGCTACACCTTC.

This clone was found a few times. J is TRBJ1-3 and V is TRBV23-1, with TRBD1 as a possible D gene (6 bases). TRBV23-1 is classed as an ORF, of uncertain function. The CDR3 has 19 amino acids. Trimming pared 1 base from V and 0 bases from J, leaving 19 bases between. The CDR3 DNA reads TGCGCCAGCAGTCAATATCGACCGACAGGATTTGACTCTGGAAACACCATATATTTT. Protein product: CASSQYRPTGFDSGNTIYF.

This chain connects TRBV6-5 to TRBJ2-1; possible D gene TRBD2, 5 bases. Germline-derived CDR1 and CDR2 are MNHEY and SVGAGI. This CDR3 comprises 14 residues. Trimming shortened V by 0 bases and J by 7 bases, and 10 bases separated the two germline ends. The CDR3 region has the DNA TGTGCCAGCAGTTACTCGGCGGGTATGAATGAGCAGTTCTTC. This codes for CASSYSAGMNEQFF.

In its sample, this clone was seen once. This sequence joins TRBV15 and TRBJ1-2, with D possibly being TRBD1 (6 bases). With 5 bases removed from V and 4 bases from J, the gap between germline ends came to 20 bases. Germline V gene sequence: CDR1 LNHNV, CDR2 YYDKDF (reference sequence). The CDR3 loop spans 16 amino acids. The DNA for the CDR3 is TGTGCCACCAGCGGGGCAGGGGCGGGCTCCCTCTATGGCTACACCTTC. Amino acid sequence: CATSGAGAGSLYGYTF. The variable domain in full, completed from reference TRBV15 and TRBJ1-2, reads DAMVIQNPRYQVTQFGKPVTLSCSQTLNHNVMYWYQQKSSQAPKLLFHYYDKDFNNEADTPDNFQSRRPNTSFCFLDIRSPGLGDTAMYLCATSGAGAGSLYGYTFGSGTRLTVV.

The chain combines TRBV6-6 with TRBJ2-4; 9 bases map to TRBD1. CDR3 length equals 15 residues. Germline V lookup: CDR1 MNHNY, CDR2 SVGAGI (reference sequence). J gave up 9 bases and V 6 bases, and 12 bases lay outside the gene matches. CDR3 protein: CASSTPGQGLSIQYF. DNA for the CDR3: TGTGCCAGCAGCACCCCGGGACAGGGATTAAGCATTCAGTACTTC.

This sequence joins TRBV10-3 and TRBJ1-2, with D hard to call. Between the trimmed V and J ends, which lost 11 bases and 3 bases, there was a span of 13 bases. Per the germline V gene, CDR1 is ENHRY and CDR2 is SYGVKD. There are 12 residues in the CDR3. CDR3: CAYQQADYGYTF. CDR3 nucleotide sequence: TGTGCCTACCAGCAGGCCGACTATGGCTACACCTTC.

The chain carries TRBV29-1 and TRBJ2-5; D uncertain. This CDR3 has 12 amino acids. Deletions cut 4 bases from V and 6 bases from J, with 12 bases between. Germline loops: CDR1 SQVTM, CDR2 ANQGSEA. The CDR3 region is CSVARESQTQYF. CDR3 nucleotide sequence: TGCAGCGTTGCAAGGGAAAGTCAGACCCAGTACTTC. The whole variable domain, filled in from reference TRBV29-1 and TRBJ2-5, reads SAVISQKPSRDICQRGTSLTIQCQVDSQVTMMFWYRQQPGQSLTLIATANQGSEATYESGFVIDKFPISRPNLTFSTLTVSNMSPEDSSIYLCSVARESQTQYFGPGTRLLVL.

To note about this clone: This same CDR3 is encoded by further DNA sequences in the sample. This chain uses TRBV30 with TRBJ2-3; TRBD2 agrees at 7 bases. V trimming: 2 bases; J trimming: 1 base; junction bases outside the gene matches: 0. The CDR3 consists of 13 residues. Germline V lookup: CDR1 GTSNPN, CDR2 SVGIG (reference sequence). The CDR3: CAWSRGGTDTQYF. The CDR3 region has the DNA TGTGCCTGGAGTCGGGGGGGCACAGATACGCAGTATTTT.

The chain combines TRBV5-1 with TRBJ2-5; maybe TRBD2 (5 bases). V gave up 0 bases and J gave up 0 bases, with 9 bases separating them. The germline V gene has CDR1 SGHRS and CDR2 YFSETQ. The CDR3 covers 15 residues. CDR3 nucleotides: TGCGCCAGCAGCTTGGGAGCCGGGAACCAAGAGACCCAGTACTTC. Its translation: CASSLGAGNQETQYF.

For this clone: The junction and the germline gene differ at one end; a read error may be behind it. The DNA of the CDR3 is TGTGCTAGCAGCCGCACAGGGGGCGAAGAGACCCAGTACTTC. It yields the protein CASSRTGGEETQYF. This chain links TRBV7-7 with TRBJ2-5; TRBD1 aligns across 9 bases. The germline gives CDR1 SSHAT, CDR2 FNYEAQ (reference sequence). The CDR3 has 14 residues.

There are a few counts of this clone. The chain couples TRBV29-1 to TRBJ2-1; no clear D. The CDR3 has 15 residues. The germline V and J ends were trimmed by 7 bases and 1 base, with 17 bases remaining between them. The germline gives CDR1 SQVTM, CDR2 ANQGSEA. The chain's CDR3 is CSAPTPGPSYNEQFF. CDR3 DNA sequence: TGCAGCGCGCCGACTCCGGGCCCGTCCTACAATGAGCAGTTCTTC.

The V gene is TRBV5-1, the J gene TRBJ2-7; 7 bases fit TRBD1. V lost 4 bases to trimming and J lost 2 bases; unmatched junction nucleotides: 6. Germline V lookup: CDR1 SGHRS, CDR2 YFSETQ. The CDR3 totals 14 residues. The CDR3 here is CASSPGDSTYEQYF. The DNA of the CDR3 is TGCGCCAGCAGCCCTGGGGACAGCACCTACGAGCAGTACTTC.

Only a few counts were recorded for this clone. This rearrangement joins TRBV5-1 to TRBJ1-2; 7 bases align to TRBD1. The germline gives CDR1 SGHRS, CDR2 YFSETQ. The CDR3 covers 18 residues. Trimming took 0 bases from V and 8 from J; bases not matched to a gene: 19. Here the CDR3 DNA reads TGCGCCAGCAGCTTGGAAGGACGGGACAGTATACCATATGGCGGCTACACCTTC. It translates to CASSLEGRDSIPYGGYTF.

The CDR3 loop is CAWSHPGGAGNTIYF. The CDR3 DNA reads as TGTGCCTGGAGTCACCCAGGGGGGGCTGGAAACACCATATATTTT. The J gene is TRBJ1-3, the V gene TRBV30, with 7 bases matching TRBD1. The CDR3 runs to 15 residues. In germline, CDR1 is GTSNPN, CDR2 SVGIG (reference sequence). With V trimmed by 2 bases and J by 2 bases, 6 bases remained unmatched.

This clone is a singleton in its sample. The chain carries TRBV29-1 and TRBJ2-5, with D unclear. The CDR3 totals 13 residues. Germline V gene lookup returns CDR1 SQVTM and CDR2 ANQGSEA. The V gene lost 6 bases and the J gene lost 2 bases, with 13 bases spanning the gap. The DNA for the CDR3 is TGCAGCGTCGTGCCAGGCCCACAAGAGACCCAGTACTTC. This sequence encodes CSVVPGPQETQYF. Filled out from reference TRBV29-1 and TRBJ2-5, the complete variable domain reads SAVISQKPSRDICQRGTSLTIQCQVDSQVTMMFWYRQQPGQSLTLIATANQGSEATYESGFVIDKFPISRPNLTFSTLTVSNMSPEDSSIYLCSVVPGPQETQYFGPGTRLLVL.

This clone was counted between two and nine times. The chain recombines TRBV4-2 with TRBJ2-3, with D perhaps TRBD2 (7 bases). The CDR3 spans 15 residues. Looked up from germline, CDR1 is LGHNA and CDR2 is YNFKEQ. V lost 3 bases, J lost 3 bases, and 13 bases lay in between. CDR3 in DNA: TGTGCCAGCAGCCAGGGGGGGCCAGATACAGATACGCAGTATTTT. Translated: CASSQGGPDTDTQYF.